This TCR beta chain was profiled in a study of cytomegalovirus exposure and HLA in healthy donors. Findings and limits, study-wide: Earlier results showed most TCR beta V segments being productive about 90% or about 30% of the time.

This clone is medium-sized (0.01 to 0.1%). What it recognizes is unknown. Trimming left V 0 bases short and J 0 bases short, with 6 bases between. The CDR3 consists of 16 residues. In germline, CDR1 is LGHNA, CDR2 YSLEER. The PCR made use of 60 Vbeta and 13 Jbeta primers. Produced via immunoSEQ multiplex PCR; TCRdb's table is partial and in-frame only. The sample carries about 150,000 clones, around 73% recorded once. The sequencing input was PBMCs. The chain joins TRBV4-3 to TRBJ2-6; no clear D gene. The TCR sequence derives from a woman younger than 35 in good health and CMV-seronegative. The chain's CDR3 is CASSQDWSSGANVLTF. The DNA for the CDR3 is TGCGCCAGCAGCCAAGATTGGAGCTCTGGGGCCAACGTCCTGACTTTC.